These 32 T cell receptor beta chains originate from one sample sequenced in a study of CD8 T cells in Susac syndrome. Random hexamers were used to reverse transcribe roughly 0.45 to 1 ug of RNA. TCRdb called the immunoSEQ multiplex PCR reads again in MiXCR, with one record for every CDR3 protein. The sample includes about 110,000 distinct CDR3 sequences, roughly 94% seen only once; the top ten take 0.41%. Material: CD8+ T cells from PBMCs. Source of these receptors: a human donor with Susac syndrome.

The chain recombines TRBV12-3 or TRBV12-4 with TRBJ1-2; D might be TRBD1 (5 bases). The CDR3 consists of 11 residues. V dropped 4 bases and J dropped 6 bases, with 6 bases sitting between them. DNA of the CDR3: TGTGCCAGCAGTTCGGGGGATGGCTACACCTTC. Protein: CASSSGDGYTF.

This clonotype was observed once. The chain carries TRBV2 and TRBJ2-1; 13 bases map to TRBD2. The J segment lost 9 bases and the V segment lost 4 bases, leaving 3 bases of the junction unmatched. CDR3 length: 14 amino acids. Germline V gene lookup returns CDR1 SNHLY and CDR2 FYNNEI. The CDR3 coding sequence is TGTGCCAGCAGTGCACTAGCGGGGGGGCTTGAGCAGTTCTTC. Its protein product is CASSALAGGLEQFF.

The genes are TRBV5-1 and TRBJ1-5; D is uncertain. V dropped 2 bases and J dropped 5 bases, with 11 bases sitting between them. CDR1 is SGHRS, CDR2 YFSETQ, per germline. The CDR3 spans 14 residues. The DNA for the CDR3 is TGCGCCAGCAGCTTATCGGGGTGGGATCAGCCCCAGCATTTT. Translating it yields CASSLSGWDQPQHF.

The chain's CDR3 is CASSYPGPYEQYF. The CDR3 coding sequence is TGTGCCAGCAGTTACCCCGGCCCTTACGAGCAGTACTTC. The rearrangement links TRBV6-2 or TRBV6-3 to TRBJ2-7; D unresolved. CDR3 length: 13 residues. CDR1 is MNHEY, CDR2 SVGEGT, per germline. Trimming removed 2 bases at V and 4 bases at J, with 9 bases between.

The V call is TRBV15, the J call TRBJ2-5; 10 positions match TRBD1. CDR3 length equals 14 residues. Germline trimming cut 4 bases from V and 5 bases from J; bases unmatched to any gene: 4. Germline CDR1 and CDR2: LNHNV and YYDKDF (reference sequence). This chain's CDR3 is CATSTGTGDETQYF. CDR3 in DNA: TGTGCCACCAGCACGGGGACAGGGGATGAGACCCAGTACTTC. Based on the CDR3 plus reference TRBV15 and TRBJ2-5, the full variable domain is DAMVIQNPRYQVTQFGKPVTLSCSQTLNHNVMYWYQQKSSQAPKLLFHYYDKDFNNEADTPDNFQSRRPNTSFCFLDIRSPGLGDTAMYLCATSTGTGDETQYFGPGTRLLVL.

This clonotype is a singleton in its sample. V gene TRBV4-1 combines with J gene TRBJ1-2, with D possibly being TRBD1 (6 bases). Deletions cut 6 bases from V and 3 bases from J, with 11 bases between. The germline V gene encodes CDR1 MGHRA and CDR2 YSYEKL. CDR3 length equals 13 residues. The CDR3 region is CASRPGGDYGYTF. Written as DNA, the CDR3 is TGCGCCAGCAGACCGGGGGGCGACTATGGCTACACCTTC.

The CDR3 region has the DNA TGCGCCAGCAGCGGCGGGACGGGTGGTGACTATGGCTACACCTTC. Encoded protein: CASSGGTGGDYGYTF. The chain is built from TRBV5-1 and TRBJ1-2; D may be TRBD1 (5 bases). Between the trimmed V and J ends, which lost 4 bases and 3 bases, there was a span of 16 bases. The germline gives CDR1 SGHRS, CDR2 YFSETQ. The CDR3 runs to 15 residues.

The V call is TRBV20-1, the J call TRBJ1-2; maybe TRBD1 (6 bases). V was shortened by 6 bases and J by 3 bases, with 14 bases between the two germline ends. This CDR3 region has 13 residues. Germline-derived CDR1 and CDR2 are DFQATT and SNEGSKA (reference sequence). CDR3 residues: CSATGQSDYGYTF. The CDR3 nucleotides are TGCAGTGCGACAGGACAGTCGGACTATGGCTACACCTTC.

The chain is built from TRBV29-1 and TRBJ2-7, with D perhaps TRBD1 or TRBD2 (5 bases each). This CDR3 region has 14 residues. Per the germline V gene, CDR1 is SQVTM and CDR2 is ANQGSEA. V lost 5 bases and J 1 base, leaving 15 bases between the germline ends. The CDR3 bases are TGCAGCGTTCGACCGGGACGGAATTCCTACGAGCAGTACTTC. This sequence encodes CSVRPGRNSYEQYF.

This chain links TRBV15 with TRBJ1-5, with 8 bases aligning to TRBD1. V shed 6 bases, J shed 2 bases, and the junction held 3 bases outside the gene matches. This CDR3 spans 14 amino acids. Germline lookup yields CDR1 LNHNV and CDR2 YYDKDF (reference sequence). The CDR3 coding sequence is TGTGCCACCAGGGCGACAGGGGGCAATCAGCCCCAGCATTTT. Translation: CATRATGGNQPQHF.

This chain uses TRBV9 with TRBJ2-2, with D hard to call. CDR3 size: 12 residues. V lost 7 bases and J lost 6, with 10 bases in between. Germline V CDR1 and CDR2: SGDLS, YYNGEE. The DNA of the CDR3 is TGTGCCAGCCGCCACTGGGCCGGGGAGCTGTTTTTT. Its protein product is CASRHWAGELFF.

This sequence joins TRBV5-4 and TRBJ2-7; D assignment may be TRBD1 or TRBD2 (5 bases each). Germline loops: CDR1 SGHNT, CDR2 YYREEE (reference sequence). With 4 bases removed from V and 13 bases from J, the gap between germline ends came to 24 bases. There are 14 residues in the CDR3. The CDR3 DNA reads TGTGCCAGCAGCGACCGGGACGGAGAAATTAACCAATACTTC. The encoded protein is CASSDRDGEINQYF.

CDR3 in DNA: TGTGCCAGCAGCGGATCATTTGGGACAAACACAGATACGCAGTATTTT. It translates to CASSGSFGTNTDTQYF. This chain joins TRBV7-9 and TRBJ2-3; possibly TRBD1 for D (6 bases). Germline-derived CDR1 and CDR2 are SEHNR and FQNEAQ (reference sequence). With 5 bases removed from V and 2 bases from J, the gap between germline ends came to 17 bases. This CDR3 spans 16 amino acids.

The V call is TRBV7-9, the J call TRBJ2-5; the match to TRBD1 covers 9 bases. CDR1 is SEHNR, CDR2 FQNEAQ, per germline (reference sequence). This CDR3 has 16 amino acids. V lost 5 bases, J lost 3 bases, and 10 bases stayed unmatched. As DNA, the CDR3 is TGTGCCAGCAGCCCCTACCCGGACAGGGGAGAAGAGACCCAGTACTTC. This encodes CASSPYPDRGEETQYF.

The chain has TRBV14 and TRBJ2-7; no firm D call. Trimming removed 0 bases from V and 6 bases from J, with 6 bases in between. Germline CDR1 and CDR2: SGHDN and FVKESK. The CDR3 length is 12 residues. The CDR3 coding sequence is TGTGCCAGCAGCCAAGATCGGCGCGAGCAGTACTTC. Amino acid sequence: CASSQDRREQYF.

The rearrangement uses TRBV7-2 and TRBJ2-3, with 9 positions matching TRBD2. The V gene end was trimmed by 3 bases and the J gene end by 2 bases; junction bases not matched to a gene: 3. The CDR3 runs 15 residues. The germline gives CDR1 SGHTA, CDR2 FQGNSA. In nucleotides, the CDR3 is TGTGCCAGCAGCTTTCCTAGCGGGGACACAGATACGCAGTATTTT. Its protein product is CASSFPSGDTDTQYF. Based on the CDR3 plus reference TRBV7-2 and TRBJ2-3, the full variable domain is GAGVSQSPSNKVTEKGKDVELRCDPISGHTALYWYRQSLGQGLEFLIYFQGNSAPDKSGLPSDRFSAERTGGSVSTLTIQRTQQEDSAVYLCASSFPSGDTDTQYFGPGTRLTVL.

The chain couples TRBV2 to TRBJ2-4, with D possibly TRBD2 on 6 matching bases. With 11 bases removed from V and 2 bases from J, the gap between germline ends came to 10 bases. Germline CDR1 SNHLY, CDR2 FYNNEI. This CDR3 is 12 amino acids long. The CDR3 DNA is TGTGCCTACGGGGACTCCAAAAACATTCAGTACTTC. Translating gives CAYGDSKNIQYF.

The V and J genes are TRBV7-9 and TRBJ2-5; D not resolved. Trimming left V 0 bases short and J 4 bases short, with 12 bases between. The CDR3 consists of 15 residues. Germline CDR1 reads SEHNR; CDR2 reads FQNEAQ (reference sequence). The CDR3 region is CASSLASVAGETQYF. The CDR3, as DNA: TGTGCCAGCAGCTTAGCGTCGGTAGCCGGAGAGACCCAGTACTTC. The variable domain in full, with the rest retrieved from reference TRBV7-9 and TRBJ2-5, is DTGVSQNPRHKITKRGQNVTFRCDPISEHNRLYWYRQTLGQGPEFLTYFQNEAQLEKSRLLSDRFSAERPKGSFSTLEIQRTEQGDSAMYLCASSLASVAGETQYFGPGTRLLVL.

Only one count was recorded for this clonotype. J is TRBJ2-6 and V is TRBV12-3 or TRBV12-4; no clear D gene. With 3 bases removed from V and 4 bases from J, the gap between germline ends came to 7 bases. This CDR3 is 14 amino acids long. CDR3: CASSFVSGANVLTF. The CDR3 nucleotides read TGTGCCAGCAGTTTCGTTTCCGGGGCCAACGTCCTGACTTTC.

This chain links TRBV7-9 with TRBJ2-3; D is undetermined. V shed 0 bases and J shed 11 bases, with 9 bases lying between them. The CDR3 is 12 amino acids. Germline CDR1 reads SEHNR; CDR2 reads FQNEAQ (reference sequence). The CDR3 sequence is CASSLAPWEQYF. Here the CDR3 DNA reads TGTGCCAGCAGCTTAGCCCCATGGGAGCAGTATTTT.

The rearrangement links TRBV12-3 or TRBV12-4 to TRBJ2-3; D gene uncertain. The CDR3 contains 15 residues. The V and J ends lost 5 bases and 3 bases respectively, with 15 bases between them. The chain's CDR3 is CASSALYGETDTQYF. The CDR3 nucleotides are TGTGCCAGCAGTGCCCTTTATGGGGAAACAGATACGCAGTATTTT.

This chain connects TRBV9 to TRBJ2-7, with 9 positions matching TRBD1. Germline lookup yields CDR1 SGDLS and CDR2 YYNGEE. Trimming at V came to 4 bases and at J to 4 bases, leaving 6 bases not matched to a gene. This CDR3 has 14 amino acids. The CDR3 reads CASSPGQGLYEQYF. Written as DNA, the CDR3 is TGTGCCAGCAGCCCGGGACAGGGATTGTACGAGCAGTACTTC.

This clonotype was counted once. V gene TRBV12-3 or TRBV12-4 combines with J gene TRBJ2-5; no definite D call. The CDR3 length is 13 residues. Trimming took off 7 bases at V and 4 bases at J, with 13 bases between the two ends. CDR3 nucleotides: TGTGCCAGCACGAAGGAGAACGGAGAGACCCAGTACTTC. It yields the protein CASTKENGETQYF.

This clonotype was recorded only once. The chain links TRBV14 to TRBJ1-1; D not resolved. The CDR3 length is 14 residues. Germline loops: CDR1 SGHDN, CDR2 FVKESK. With 0 bases removed from V and 4 bases from J, the gap between germline ends came to 9 bases. CDR3 sequence reads: CASSQDTEGTEAFF. CDR3 DNA sequence: TGTGCCAGCAGCCAAGATACGGAGGGCACTGAAGCTTTCTTT.

With respect to this clonotype: Germline is not matched at one junction end, which may reflect a read error. The chain carries TRBV11-2 and TRBJ1-4; D ambiguous. Germline V gene sequence: CDR1 SGHAT, CDR2 FQNNGV. The CDR3 is 15 residues long. CDR3 DNA: TGCGCCAGCAGCCTGTCATTTGTAACTAATGAAAAACTGTTTTTT. It codes for CASSLSFVTNEKLFF.

The J gene is TRBJ1-1, the V gene TRBV20-1; D uncertain. The germline gives CDR1 DFQATT, CDR2 SNEGSKA (reference sequence). This CDR3 is 14 amino acids long. Trimming took off 1 base at V and 7 bases at J, with 16 bases between the two ends. DNA for the CDR3: TGCAGTGCTAGAGGCCCGGGAGCGAGAGGTGAAGCTTTCTTT. Its translation: CSARGPGARGEAFF.

This chain connects TRBV7-9 to TRBJ2-4; possibly TRBD1 for D (6 bases). The CDR3 has 16 residues. Germline CDR1 SEHNR, CDR2 FQNEAQ (reference sequence). V lost 4 bases to trimming and J lost 1 base, with 14 bases between them. CDR3 nucleotide sequence: TGTGCCAGCAGCTCGACAGGAGAGGAGGCCAAAAACATTCAGTACTTC. This codes for CASSSTGEEAKNIQYF. Full variable domain (outside the CDR3, taken from reference TRBV7-9 and TRBJ2-4): DTGVSQNPRHKITKRGQNVTFRCDPISEHNRLYWYRQTLGQGPEFLTYFQNEAQLEKSRLLSDRFSAERPKGSFSTLEIQRTEQGDSAMYLCASSSTGEEAKNIQYFGAGTRLSVL.

The chain carries TRBV7-8 and TRBJ1-1, with 8 bases identical to TRBD1. Germline loops: CDR1 SGHVS, CDR2 FQNEAQ. Trimming took 3 bases from V and 4 from J; bases not matched to a gene: 7. The CDR3 consists of 15 residues. CDR3 nucleotides: TGTGCCAGCAGCTTTGATCCCAGGGGGCTCACTGAAGCTTTCTTT. Its translation is CASSFDPRGLTEAFF. The variable domain in full, completed from reference TRBV7-8 and TRBJ1-1, reads GAGVSQSPRYKVAKRGQDVALRCDPISGHVSLFWYQQALGQGPEFLTYFQNEAQLDKSGLPSDRFFAERPEGSVSTLKIQRTQQEDSAVYLCASSFDPRGLTEAFFGQGTRLTVV.

The rearrangement joins TRBV6-5 to TRBJ2-1, with no clear D. V was cut by 5 bases and J by 8 bases, with 10 bases left in between. CDR3 length equals 12 residues. Germline V gene sequence: CDR1 MNHEY, CDR2 SVGAGI. CDR3 sequence (DNA): TGTGCCAGCAGTCGCCCGAGCGATGAGCAGTTCTTC. Protein sequence: CASSRPSDEQFF.

J is TRBJ2-7 and V is TRBV14; D gene ambiguous. Looked up from germline, CDR1 is SGHDN and CDR2 is FVKESK. Trimming pared 4 bases from V and 2 bases from J, leaving 15 bases between. CDR3 size: 15 residues. The CDR3 protein is CASSPSAGITYEQYF. Written as DNA, the CDR3 is TGTGCCAGCAGCCCCTCCGCAGGTATCACCTACGAGCAGTACTTC.

This clonotype occurred once. The chain carries TRBV2 and TRBJ2-7; no definite D call. The germline gives CDR1 SNHLY, CDR2 FYNNEI. There are 13 residues in the CDR3. Trimming stripped 3 bases from V and 3 bases from J, with 9 bases between. The CDR3 DNA is TGTGCCAGCAGTGATGCCCTGGGCTACGAGCAGTACTTC. Translating it yields CASSDALGYEQYF.

The genes are TRBV2 and TRBJ2-5; D perhaps matches TRBD1 (5 bases). This CDR3 comprises 13 residues. Trimming shortened V by 7 bases and J by 2 bases, and 11 bases separated the two germline ends. Germline CDR1 and CDR2: SNHLY and FYNNEI. DNA for the CDR3: TGTGCCAGCACCCCAGGGTTACAAGAGACCCAGTACTTC. It translates to CASTPGLQETQYF.